The text below deals with one T cell receptor beta chain. Its antigen is not known. TCRdb's copy holds only in-frame clones and misses some; the assay was immunoSEQ multiplex PCR. The data show 80,000 or so clones, with 90% seen just once and roughly 5.6% held by the top ten. This entry belongs to a study of T cell responses to AZD1222 COVID-19 vaccine. Study observations and caveats: White British people made up most donors, females outnumbered males, and clonal diversity was possibly underestimated. Spike-specific TCR breadth rose after two AZD1222 doses, and depth rose as well. None of the repertoires were sampled until the peak T cell response had passed. Reports say nearly half of spike-specific TCRs go after unmutated variant regions.

The germline V gene has CDR1 LGHNT and CDR2 FRNRAP. The CDR3 has 17 amino acids. The V gene end was trimmed by 2 bases and the J gene end by 1 base; junction bases not matched to a gene: 5. The receptor's source is an adult in good health. V and J are TRBV12-5 and TRBJ2-5; 12 bases match TRBD2. The source was peripheral blood, collected on day 0 of AZD1222 vaccination. The CDR3 here is CASGLPRLAGAQETQYF. The DNA of the CDR3 is TGTGCTAGTGGTTTGCCGAGACTAGCGGGGGCCCAAGAGACCCAGTACTTC. Full variable domain (outside the CDR3, taken from reference TRBV12-5 and TRBJ2-5): DARVTQTPRHKVTEMGQEVTMRCQPILGHNTVFWYRQTMMQGLELLAYFRNRAPLDDSGMPKDRFSAEMPDATLATLKIQPSEPRDSAVYFCASGLPRLAGAQETQYFGPGTRLLVL.